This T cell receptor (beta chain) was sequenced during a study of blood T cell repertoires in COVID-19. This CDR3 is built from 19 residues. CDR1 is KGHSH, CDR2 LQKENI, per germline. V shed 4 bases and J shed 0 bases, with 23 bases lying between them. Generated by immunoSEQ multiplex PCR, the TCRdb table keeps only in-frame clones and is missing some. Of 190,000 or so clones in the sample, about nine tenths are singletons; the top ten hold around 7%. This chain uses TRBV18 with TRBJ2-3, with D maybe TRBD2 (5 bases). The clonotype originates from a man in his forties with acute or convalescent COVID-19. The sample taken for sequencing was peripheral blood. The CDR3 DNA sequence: TGTGCCAGCTCACAACGCGAAAGCGGATCACCCTCTAGCACAGATACGCAGTATTTT. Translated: CASSQRESGSPSSTDTQYF.